What follows describes a single T cell receptor beta chain. The data stem from a study of blood T cell repertoires in COVID-19. Germline CDR1 SGHVS, CDR2 FNYEAQ. V dropped 5 bases and J dropped 7; count of bases not matched to a gene: 10. CDR3 length: 16 residues. Authors' analysis steps: Nucleated cell number was recorded as an estimate derived from reference gene primer amplification. TCRdb keeps only in-frame clones here, not all; method: immunoSEQ multiplex PCR. V, J and clone size are those of that table, while D and trimming were read from the DNA. The sample gives fewer than 300,000 clones, 85% of which show up once; 2% to 3% is in the top ten. Participants' reported clinical history set cohort assignment. What the recovered Cohort 3 donors had was two negative PCRs, clearance, or symptom resolution.

This clonotype was sampled from a woman in her 50s who had recovered from COVID-19. The sample consisted of PBMCs or T cells enriched from blood (not recorded which). The rearrangement uses TRBV7-6 and TRBJ2-2; 10 nucleotides align to TRBD2. CDR3 coding DNA: TGTGCCAGCAGCCCTCAAGCGGGAGGGTATTTCGGGGAGCTGTTTTTT. It encodes CASSPQAGGYFGELFF.